This TCR beta chain was found in a study of blood T cell repertoires in COVID-19. Whole-study context: Some COVID-19 samples were acute and others convalescent; all came from the United States, Italy and Spain. The cDNA or gDNA used as material had been derived from T cells, B-cell-depleted T cells, or PBMCs.

Some clones are missing from TCRdb's copy, which holds only in-frame ones; the method was immunoSEQ multiplex PCR. The data hold more than 100,000 clones, with 85% observed a single time. The CDR3 runs to 15 residues. Germline assignment: CDR1 LNHDA and CDR2 SQIVND (reference sequence). The junction had 9 bases not matched to a gene; V was cut back by 5 bases and J by 7 bases. V gene TRBV19 combines with J gene TRBJ1-5; 9 nucleotides line up with TRBD1. The clonotype comes from a man older than 75 with acute or convalescent COVID-19. The sequenced sample consisted of peripheral blood. The CDR3 is CASSAPGTGIQPQHF. The CDR3 DNA reads TGTGCCAGTAGTGCCCCCGGGACAGGGATACAGCCCCAGCATTTT.